This TCR beta chain originates from a study of shared clonotypes between healthy human individuals. Whole-study findings and limits: Among the subsets, naive ones generally showed larger estimated richness than memory ones.

CDR1 MGHRA and CDR2 YSYEKL come from the germline V gene. The junction had 2 bases not matched to a gene; V was cut back by 1 base and J by 11 bases. The CDR3 length is 12 residues. Worth noting for this clone: What it binds is not known.

Naive CD8 cells, CD45RO-negative and positively selected for CCR7, excluded terminally differentiated effector memory CD45RA+ cells. Assay: immunoSEQ multiplex PCR; the TCRdb copy retains only in-frame clones and omits some. The sample lists about 2,100,000 clones, around 93% occurring once. This chain connects TRBV4-1 to TRBJ2-1, with 7 bases fitting TRBD2. Sequenced material: naive CD8+ T cells from PBMCs. This sequence originates from a man aged 18 to 29 in good health. Some clones in this sample may be carry-over from other donors' samples. The CDR3 DNA sequence: TGCGCCAGCAGCCAAGGGGGGGGGAAGCAGTTCTTC. Encoded protein: CASSQGGGKQFF.